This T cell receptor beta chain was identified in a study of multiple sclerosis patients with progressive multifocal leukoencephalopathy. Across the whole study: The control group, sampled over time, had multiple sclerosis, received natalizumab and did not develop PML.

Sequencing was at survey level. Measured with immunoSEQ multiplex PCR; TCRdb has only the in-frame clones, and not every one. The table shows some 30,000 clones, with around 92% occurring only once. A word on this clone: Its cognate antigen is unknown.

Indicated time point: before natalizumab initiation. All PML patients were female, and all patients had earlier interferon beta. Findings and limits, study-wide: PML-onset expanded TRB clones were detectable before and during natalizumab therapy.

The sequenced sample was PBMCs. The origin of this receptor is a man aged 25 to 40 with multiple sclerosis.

CDR3 sequence reads: CASSERGGTDTQYF. The CDR3 DNA reads as TGTGCCAGCAGTGAGAGGGGGGGCACAGATACGCAGTATTTT. The J gene is TRBJ2-3, the V gene TRBV2, with D perhaps given as TRBD1 or TRBD2 (6 bases each). The V end lost 3 bases, the J end lost 1 base, and 8 bases lay between the germline ends. CDR1 and CDR2 (germline): SNHLY, FYNNEI. The CDR3 is made up of 14 amino acids. The full variable domain, completed using reference TRBV2 and TRBJ2-3, is EPEVTQTPSHQVTQMGQEVILRCVPISNHLYFYWYRQILGQKVEFLVSFYNNEISEKSEIFDDQFSVERPDGSNFTLKIRSTKLEDSAMYFCASSERGGTDTQYFGPGTRLTVL.